The next 31 T cell receptor beta chains were all read from a single sample in a study of blood T cell repertoires in COVID-19. Assay: immunoSEQ multiplex PCR; the TCRdb copy retains only in-frame clones and omits some. Of 350,000 or so clones listed, about 90% are singletons. Sequenced sample: PBMCs or T cells enriched from blood (not recorded which). These receptor sequences come from a woman between 25 and 40 years old who had recovered from COVID-19.

This chain uses TRBV24-1 with TRBJ2-7; tentative D call: TRBD1 (6 bases). Trimming stripped 4 bases from V and 3 bases from J, with 15 bases between. Germline values: CDR1 KGHDR, CDR2 SFDVKD. The CDR3 extends over 15 amino acids. The CDR3 nucleotides read TGTGCCACCAGTGACCCGGGACAAGGGGACTACGAGCAGTACTTC. This codes for CATSDPGQGDYEQYF.

The chain recombines TRBV4-3 with TRBJ2-1; weak D call: TRBD1 (5 bases). The V end lost 3 bases, the J end lost 4 bases, and 10 bases lay between the germline ends. The CDR3 runs 14 residues. Germline values: CDR1 LGHNA, CDR2 YSLEER. Here the CDR3 reads CASSQSAGYNEQFF. CDR3 DNA sequence: TGCGCCAGCAGCCAGTCCGCAGGGTACAATGAGCAGTTCTTC.

This chain connects TRBV29-1 to TRBJ1-3; D call uncertain. V lost 0 bases to trimming and J lost 4 bases, with 7 bases between them. Germline lookup yields CDR1 SQVTM and CDR2 ANQGSEA. CDR3 size: 13 residues. As DNA, the CDR3 is TGCAGCGTTGAAGACGCCAGGGGAAACACCATATATTTT. As protein: CSVEDARGNTIYF. The full variable domain, its missing parts supplied by reference TRBV29-1 and TRBJ1-3, is SAVISQKPSRDICQRGTSLTIQCQVDSQVTMMFWYRQQPGQSLTLIATANQGSEATYESGFVIDKFPISRPNLTFSTLTVSNMSPEDSSIYLCSVEDARGNTIYFGEGSWLTVV.

This clone was counted a single time. The DNA for the CDR3 is TGCAGCGTGGTCGACAGTAGCTCCTACGAGCAGTACTTC. Its protein is CSVVDSSSYEQYF. The chain couples TRBV29-1 to TRBJ2-7; the D gene is possibly TRBD1 (5 bases). The ends were cut back, 6 bases at V and 0 bases at J, with 12 bases in the middle. Germline-derived CDR1 and CDR2 are SQVTM and ANQGSEA. This CDR3 is 13 amino acids long.

This chain uses TRBV27 with TRBJ1-2; D might be TRBD1 (6 bases). Looked up from germline, CDR1 is MNHEY and CDR2 is SMNVEV (reference sequence). V lost 11 bases to trimming and J lost 1 base, with 11 bases between them. The CDR3 spans 12 residues. The CDR3 sequence: CAAGTLNYGYTF. The CDR3 DNA reads TGTGCCGCCGGGACACTTAACTATGGCTACACCTTC.

The CDR3 DNA reads as TGTGCCACCACCTCGGCTCCGGGGTATGGCTACACCTTC. It is translated as CATTSAPGYGYTF. The chain is built from TRBV28 and TRBJ1-2; no reliable D call. Germline CDR1 MDHEN, CDR2 SYDVKM. Between the trimmed V and J ends, which lost 10 bases and 5 bases, there was a span of 17 bases. The CDR3 is made up of 13 amino acids.

The chain couples TRBV7-9 to TRBJ2-5; 7 bases agree with TRBD2. Germline CDR1 is SEHNR and CDR2 is FQNEAQ (reference sequence). V trimming: 1 base; J trimming: 2 bases; junction bases outside the gene matches: 1. The CDR3 contains 14 residues. As DNA, the CDR3 is TGTGCCAGCAGCTTAGTCGGGGGGCAAGAGACCCAGTACTTC. This gives the protein CASSLVGGQETQYF.

This clone has a single count. The genes are TRBV5-1 and TRBJ2-7; 9 bases fit TRBD1. Germline CDR1 SGHRS, CDR2 YFSETQ. The CDR3 sequence is 14 residues long. The V segment lost 4 bases and the J segment 3 bases; nucleotides outside the gene matches: 5. CDR3 sequence reads: CASSTRDRDYEQYF. CDR3 coding DNA: TGCGCCAGCAGCACCCGGGACAGGGACTACGAGCAGTACTTC.

This rearrangement joins TRBV2 to TRBJ2-7, with TRBD1 matching 8 bases. The length of the CDR3 is 15 residues. Germline V gene sequence: CDR1 SNHLY, CDR2 FYNNEI. V was clipped by 0 bases and J by 7 bases; unmatched bases: 8. The CDR3: CASSEALDRVGEQYF. The CDR3 region has the DNA TGTGCCAGCAGTGAAGCCTTGGACAGGGTAGGGGAGCAGTACTTC.

This clone was seen many times. In the same sample, other DNA sequences code for this CDR3. CDR3 coding DNA: TGTGCCAGCAGCTCATCCTTCGGTACTGAAGCTTTCTTT. Its protein product is CASSSSFGTEAFF. The V call is TRBV11-3, the J call TRBJ1-1; D gene unclear. V was shortened by 4 bases and J by 5 bases, with 11 bases between the two germline ends. The CDR3 runs 13 residues. Germline CDR1 SGHNT, CDR2 YENEEA.

The CDR3 nucleotides are TGTGCCATCAGTGACCCCGCGGCAGGGGGGTATCAGCCCCAGCATTTT. This gives the protein CAISDPAAGGYQPQHF. The chain joins TRBV10-3 to TRBJ1-5; TRBD1 matches at 7 bases. Trimming took 3 bases from V and 5 from J; bases not matched to a gene: 10. Germline V gene data show CDR1 as ENHRY and CDR2 as SYGVKD. The CDR3 spans 16 residues.

In regard to this clone: Additional DNA sequences in this sample encode the identical CDR3. The rearrangement joins TRBV19 to TRBJ2-3, with 8 bases aligning to TRBD2. This CDR3 contains 16 residues. The V gene's germline CDR1 is LNHDA and CDR2 SQIVND (reference sequence). Trimming removed 2 bases from V and 2 bases from J; junction bases left unmatched: 6. CDR3 coding DNA: TGTGCCAGTAGTATAACCAGCGGGGGACCCACAGATACGCAGTATTTT. It yields the protein CASSITSGGPTDTQYF.

This clone turned up a few times. The rearrangement links TRBV4-1 to TRBJ2-2; 12 positions agree with TRBD2. The CDR3 spans 17 residues. V lost 5 bases to trimming and J lost 4 bases; unmatched junction nucleotides: 8. Germline V gives CDR1 MGHRA, CDR2 YSYEKL. The CDR3 DNA reads TGCGCCAGCAGCGCACTCCCGGGACTAGCGGGCACCGGGGAGCTGTTTTTT. Its translation is CASSALPGLAGTGELFF.

The CDR3 DNA reads TGTGCCAGTAGTAGCCGGGGGGGGCCGGGCACAGATACGCAGTATTTT. Amino acid sequence: CASSSRGGPGTDTQYF. The rearrangement joins TRBV19 to TRBJ2-3, with 8 bases matching TRBD2. This CDR3 has 16 amino acids. The V segment lost 4 bases and the J segment 1 base; nucleotides outside the gene matches: 7. Germline-derived CDR1 and CDR2 are LNHDA and SQIVND (reference sequence).

The rearrangement uses TRBV27 and TRBJ1-2, with a possible D match to TRBD1 (6 bases). The length of the CDR3 is 21 residues. CDR1 MNHEY and CDR2 SMNVEV come from the germline V gene (reference sequence). Trimming shortened V by 7 bases and J by 0 bases, and 33 bases separated the two germline ends. In DNA, the CDR3 is TGTGCCAGCATCCCCACCGCGACCACTATTAGGGGGTTGAATGCTAACTATGGCTACACCTTC. Protein product: CASIPTATTIRGLNANYGYTF.

This clone was seen a few times. The chain links TRBV9 to TRBJ1-4; D is possibly TRBD1 (5 bases). From germline, CDR1 is SGDLS and CDR2 YYNGEE. Trimming cost V 5 bases and J 0 bases, with 14 bases left between them. The CDR3 totals 16 residues. CDR3 bases: TGTGCCAGCAGTTCGACAGCACATGCAACTAATGAAAAACTGTTTTTT. Its translation: CASSSTAHATNEKLFF.

This chain links TRBV28 with TRBJ1-6; possible D gene TRBD1, 5 bases. This CDR3 contains 16 residues. Germline CDR1 MDHEN, CDR2 SYDVKM. Between the trimmed V and J ends, which lost 5 bases and 8 bases, there was a span of 19 bases. The CDR3 sequence: CASSDFSGREDSPLHF. The CDR3 DNA is TGTGCCAGCAGTGACTTCTCCGGCAGGGAGGATTCACCCCTCCACTTT.

V gene TRBV15 combines with J gene TRBJ2-1; 7 nucleotides match TRBD1. Germline V gene data show CDR1 as LNHNV and CDR2 as YYDKDF (reference sequence). CDR3 length equals 16 residues. The V and J ends lost 2 bases and 4 bases, in that order; junction bases with no gene match: 8. The CDR3 is CATSRPPGQSYNEQFF. CDR3 nucleotide sequence: TGTGCCACCAGCAGACCCCCGGGACAGTCATACAATGAGCAGTTCTTC.

The V gene is TRBV4-1, the J gene TRBJ1-1, with 8 bases aligning to TRBD1. Trimming at V came to 4 bases and at J to 5 bases, leaving 12 bases not matched to a gene. The CDR3 loop spans 16 amino acids. Germline V CDR1 and CDR2: MGHRA, YSYEKL. The CDR3 reads CASSRAIRGQVTEAFF. In DNA form, the CDR3 reads TGCGCCAGCAGCCGAGCAATCAGGGGGCAGGTTACTGAAGCTTTCTTT.

The chain uses TRBV11-2 and TRBJ2-3; D perhaps matches TRBD1 (6 bases). The CDR3 contains 17 residues. The germline gives CDR1 SGHAT, CDR2 FQNNGV. V shed 5 bases and J shed 0 bases, with 18 bases lying between them. CDR3 amino acids: CASSGGGQRLSTDTQYF. DNA for the CDR3: TGTGCCAGCAGCGGGGGTGGACAGAGATTGAGCACAGATACGCAGTATTTT.

This chain connects TRBV24-1 to TRBJ1-1; 8 bases are shared with TRBD1. This CDR3 has 15 amino acids. The trim removed 4 bases at V and 1 base at J, leaving 4 bases unmatched. Germline CDR1 reads KGHDR; CDR2 reads SFDVKD. The CDR3 sequence is CATSDRTGTNTEAFF. In DNA, the CDR3 is TGTGCCACCAGTGACCGGACAGGGACGAACACTGAAGCTTTCTTT.

The chain carries TRBV5-6 and TRBJ1-1; TRBD1 aligns across 9 bases. Germline V gene lookup returns CDR1 SGHDT and CDR2 YYEEEE. V was pared by 4 bases and J by 0 bases, with 4 bases of the junction left unmatched. This CDR3 region has 15 residues. This CDR3 is CASSETGGLNTEAFF. CDR3 in DNA: TGTGCCAGCAGCGAGACAGGGGGGCTGAACACTGAAGCTTTCTTT.

V and J are TRBV24-1 and TRBJ2-1; 8 bases are a match to TRBD2. The germline gives CDR1 KGHDR, CDR2 SFDVKD. The CDR3 totals 16 residues. V lost 3 bases to trimming and J lost 4 bases; unmatched junction nucleotides: 7. DNA of the CDR3: TGTGCCACCAGTGATGGTAGCGGGGTCCCTTACAATGAGCAGTTCTTC. Translated: CATSDGSGVPYNEQFF.

The chain has TRBV30 and TRBJ1-2; D uncertain. Trimming stripped 0 bases from V and 7 bases from J, with 6 bases between. Germline V CDR1 and CDR2: GTSNPN, SVGIG (reference sequence). This CDR3 is built from 11 residues. As DNA, the CDR3 is TGTGCCTGGAGTGTGGGCCCTGGCTACACCTTC. Its protein is CAWSVGPGYTF.

This clone has just one count. CDR3 sequence (DNA): TGTGCCAGTATCCCCCCAGGGGGCCATGATCAGCCCCAGCATTTT. It codes for CASIPPGGHDQPQHF. The chain combines TRBV19 with TRBJ1-5; 8 bases agree with TRBD1. The CDR3 has 15 amino acids. V dropped 7 bases and J dropped 5; count of bases not matched to a gene: 10. Germline V CDR1 and CDR2: LNHDA, SQIVND (reference sequence). The variable domain in full, with the rest retrieved from reference TRBV19 and TRBJ1-5, is DGGITQSPKYLFRKEGQNVTLSCEQNLNHDAMYWYRQDPGQGLRLIYYSQIVNDFQKGDIAEGYSVSREKKESFPLTVTSAQKNPTAFYLCASIPPGGHDQPQHFGDGTRLSIL.

This sequence joins TRBV21-1 and TRBJ1-5; the table names TRBD1, a call not compared with the DNA. TRBV21-1 corresponds to a pseudogene. The CDR3 totals 17 residues. Written as DNA, the CDR3 is TGTGCCAGCAGCTCAGCCCCCACAGGGGGCGGCAATCAGCCCCAGCATTTT. This gives the protein CASSSAPTGGGNQPQHF.

V gene TRBV5-1 combines with J gene TRBJ1-2; 9 nucleotides line up with TRBD1. Germline loops: CDR1 SGHRS, CDR2 YFSETQ. Germline trimming cut 1 base from V and 6 bases from J; bases unmatched to any gene: 1. This CDR3 spans 13 amino acids. CDR3 DNA sequence: TGCGCCAGCAGCTTGAGGGACAGGGATGGCTACACCTTC. As protein: CASSLRDRDGYTF.

The V and J genes are TRBV2 and TRBJ2-2; 10 bases are shared with TRBD1. Losses at the gene ends were 6 bases for V and 6 bases for J; bases not matched to a gene: 4. From germline, CDR1 is SNHLY and CDR2 FYNNEI. The length of the CDR3 is 14 residues. CDR3 coding DNA: TGTGCCAGCAGAGCGACAGGGGGCTCCGGGGAGCTGTTTTTT. This sequence encodes CASRATGGSGELFF. The complete variable domain, with remaining parts taken from reference TRBV2 and TRBJ2-2, reads EPEVTQTPSHQVTQMGQEVILRCVPISNHLYFYWYRQILGQKVEFLVSFYNNEISEKSEIFDDQFSVERPDGSNFTLKIRSTKLEDSAMYFCASRATGGSGELFFGEGSRLTVL.

J is TRBJ2-7 and V is TRBV10-3; the D gene is possibly TRBD1 (6 bases). The CDR3 extends over 13 amino acids. In germline, CDR1 is ENHRY, CDR2 SYGVKD. The V end lost 4 bases, the J end lost 1 base, and 8 bases lay between the germline ends. The CDR3 bases are TGTGCCATCAGTGCGCAGGGGTCCTACGAGCAGTACTTC. This encodes CAISAQGSYEQYF.

The rearrangement uses TRBV2 and TRBJ1-1; 9 positions match TRBD1. After removal of 6 bases from V and 1 base from J, the junction contained 6 bases not matched to a gene. This CDR3 contains 15 residues. The germline V gene encodes CDR1 SNHLY and CDR2 FYNNEI. CDR3 region: CASRTGGGRNTEAFF. The CDR3 coding sequence is TGTGCCAGCAGAACAGGGGGCGGAAGGAACACTGAAGCTTTCTTT.

The rearrangement links TRBV10-1 to TRBJ1-5; maybe TRBD1 (6 bases). Germline V gene lookup returns CDR1 WNHNN and CDR2 SYGVQD (reference sequence). V lost 3 bases and J 9 bases, leaving 15 bases between the germline ends. There are 14 residues in the CDR3. CDR3 nucleotide sequence: TGCGCCAGCAGTGAAGGGACAACGCCAAGGCCCCAGCATTTT. It encodes CASSEGTTPRPQHF.